Listed here are 27 T cell receptor beta chains from one sample, sequenced in a study of T cell responses to AZD1222 COVID-19 vaccine. Method: immunoSEQ multiplex PCR; TCRdb's copy keeps in-frame clones and lacks some. The sample carries around 120,000 clones, around 82% recorded once. Sequenced material: peripheral blood, taken on day 0 of AZD1222 vaccination. These receptors were obtained from an adult in good health.

The chain couples TRBV28 to TRBJ1-1; D might be TRBD1 (5 bases). CDR3 length equals 12 residues. In germline, CDR1 is MDHEN, CDR2 SYDVKM. Trimming shortened V by 8 bases and J by 11 bases, and 18 bases separated the two germline ends. CDR3 residues: CASRRGDGGAFF. The CDR3 DNA follows: TGTGCCAGCCGGAGAGGGGATGGGGGGGCTTTCTTT.

The chain links TRBV7-2 to TRBJ1-2; weak D call: TRBD1 (5 bases). This CDR3 spans 13 amino acids. The germline CDR1 and CDR2 sequences are SGHTA and FQGNSA. Trimming took off 5 bases at V and 6 bases at J, with 13 bases between the two ends. DNA of the CDR3: TGTGCCAGCAGCGTTCAGGGCTGGAATGGCTACACCTTC. Translation: CASSVQGWNGYTF. Filled out from reference TRBV7-2 and TRBJ1-2, the complete variable domain reads GAGVSQSPSNKVTEKGKDVELRCDPISGHTALYWYRQSLGQGLEFLIYFQGNSAPDKSGLPSDRFSAERTGGSVSTLTIQRTQQEDSAVYLCASSVQGWNGYTFGSGTRLTVV.

The chain couples TRBV5-8 to TRBJ2-4, with TRBD2 matching 10 bases. Germline-derived CDR1 and CDR2 are SGHTS and YDEGEE. CDR3 length: 15 residues. J lost 14 bases, V lost 0 bases, and 11 bases had no gene match. The CDR3 is CASSLEGLAGANEYF. The CDR3 DNA sequence: TGTGCCAGCAGCTTGGAAGGCCTAGCGGGGGCCAATGAGTACTTC.

V gene TRBV6-4 combines with J gene TRBJ2-7, with TRBD1 matching over 9 bases. Looked up from germline, CDR1 is MRHNA and CDR2 is SNTAGT. V shed 4 bases and J 3 bases; nucleotides not matched to a gene: 1. The CDR3 runs 13 residues. The CDR3 region is CASSVDRGYEQYF. The CDR3 nucleotides are TGTGCCAGCAGTGTGGACAGGGGCTACGAGCAGTACTTC.

The chain employs TRBV28 and TRBJ2-1; 7 nucleotides match TRBD2. Germline CDR1 MDHEN, CDR2 SYDVKM. V shed 5 bases and J 2 bases; nucleotides not matched to a gene: 9. This CDR3 contains 16 residues. The CDR3 nucleotides are TGTGCCAGCAGTGCAAGGGACTATCCGACCTACAATGAGCAGTTCTTC. Its translation: CASSARDYPTYNEQFF.

V usage is TRBV29-1 and J usage is TRBJ2-7; D may match TRBD1 or TRBD2 (6 bases each). Germline assignment: CDR1 SQVTM and CDR2 ANQGSEA. V lost 3 bases to trimming and J lost 2 bases, with 11 bases between them. The CDR3 runs to 13 residues. This chain's CDR3 is CSVDMGGTYEQYF. CDR3 sequence (DNA): TGCAGCGTTGACATGGGGGGCACCTACGAGCAGTACTTC.

The chain recombines TRBV3-1 (or the pseudogene TRBV3-2) with TRBJ2-2; D gene uncertain. The CDR3 covers 14 residues. V was cut by 3 bases and J by 2 bases, with 7 bases left in between. Germline-derived CDR1 and CDR2 are LGHDT and YNNKEL (reference sequence). In DNA form, the CDR3 reads TGTGCCAGCAGCCATCCACTAAACACCGGGGAGCTGTTTTTT. This gives the protein CASSHPLNTGELFF.

This clone has more than one count but fewer than ten. The chain is built from TRBV28 and TRBJ2-3, with 7 bases that match TRBD2. Unmatched junction bases numbered 11, after V lost 9 bases and J lost 2 bases. CDR3 size: 15 residues. Germline V gene data show CDR1 as MDHEN and CDR2 as SYDVKM. The DNA of the CDR3 is TGTGCCAGTAAAGGGCCTAGCGGAATCACAGATACGCAGTATTTT. Its protein is CASKGPSGITDTQYF.

The chain links TRBV6-5 to TRBJ2-1; D gene unclear. V was trimmed by 7 bases and J by 8 bases, leaving 18 bases between them. Germline CDR1 reads MNHEY; CDR2 reads SVGAGI. The CDR3 contains 14 residues. The CDR3 nucleotides read TGTGCCAGCACATTAACGACCGGCCCTCATGAGCAGTTCTTC. The encoded protein is CASTLTTGPHEQFF.

This rearrangement joins TRBV29-1 to TRBJ2-1; D assignment may be TRBD1 or TRBD2 (5 bases each). The germline CDR1 and CDR2 sequences are SQVTM and ANQGSEA. The CDR3 loop spans 14 amino acids. Trimming left V 5 bases short and J 2 bases short, with 13 bases between. CDR3 protein: CSVSLEGPYNEQFF. DNA of the CDR3: TGCAGCGTTTCATTAGAGGGGCCCTACAATGAGCAGTTCTTC.

The chain has TRBV11-3 and TRBJ2-3, with 9 bases fitting TRBD1. V lost 5 bases, J lost 4 bases, and 10 bases stayed unmatched. Germline-derived CDR1 and CDR2 are SGHNT and YENEEA. This CDR3 has 16 amino acids. CDR3 bases: TGTGCCAGCAGCCCCGGGACAGGGCCATTCTCAGATACGCAGTATTTT. Translating it yields CASSPGTGPFSDTQYF.

The V call is TRBV24-1, the J call TRBJ1-6, with 8 bases aligning to TRBD1. After removal of 9 bases from V and 8 bases from J, the junction contained 11 bases not matched to a gene. The CDR3 totals 15 residues. Per germline, CDR1 KGHDR and CDR2 SFDVKD. The CDR3 bases are TGTGCCACCCCAAGAACCCGGGACAGGCATTCACCCCTCCACTTT. Translating gives CATPRTRDRHSPLHF.

The rearrangement links TRBV6-2 or TRBV6-3 to TRBJ1-1, with TRBD1 matching 7 bases. With 2 bases clipped from V and 7 bases from J, the junction kept 10 bases outside the gene matches. Germline CDR1 reads MNHEY; CDR2 reads SVGEGT. This CDR3 region has 15 residues. Here the CDR3 DNA reads TGTGCCAGCAGTTACCCCATGGGACAGTCCATTGAAGCTTTCTTT. Translation gives CASSYPMGQSIEAFF.

This rearrangement joins TRBV27 to TRBJ2-3; D is possibly TRBD1 or TRBD2 (5 bases each). Germline CDR1 reads MNHEY; CDR2 reads SMNVEV (reference sequence). The CDR3 is 16 amino acids. V was cut by 7 bases and J by 0 bases, with 17 bases left in between. CDR3 coding DNA: TGTGCCAGCACCCCTGGGGGTCTTCCAAGCACAGATACGCAGTATTTT. It codes for CASTPGGLPSTDTQYF.

The CDR3 bases are TGTGCCAGAAGCTTAGACAGGGCCGAGCAGTACTTC. Translated, it gives CARSLDRAEQYF. The chain couples TRBV5-3 to TRBJ2-7; 7 bases map to TRBD1. TRBV5-3 is placed among ORFs of uncertain function. The CDR3 covers 12 residues. J lost 6 bases, V lost 2 bases, and 2 bases had no gene match.

V is TRBV6-5 and J is TRBJ2-3; weak D call: TRBD2 (6 bases). The CDR3 has 15 residues. Per germline, CDR1 MNHEY and CDR2 SVGAGI. V lost 6 bases and J 7 bases, leaving 20 bases between the germline ends. The DNA of the CDR3 is TGTGCCAGCAGCCCCCCCGGGGGATTGGAGAATACGCAGTATTTT. Encoded protein: CASSPPGGLENTQYF.

V is TRBV7-2 and J is TRBJ1-2; 7 bases are a match to TRBD1. The trim removed 5 bases at V and 4 bases at J, leaving 10 bases unmatched. CDR1 is SGHTA, CDR2 FQGNSA, per germline. The CDR3 is 15 amino acids. CDR3 residues: CASSNAVTGAYGYTF. The DNA for the CDR3 is TGTGCCAGCAGCAACGCGGTCACAGGGGCCTATGGCTACACCTTC.

The chain links TRBV28 to TRBJ1-5; D perhaps matches TRBD1 (5 bases). Between the trimmed V and J ends, which lost 7 bases and 8 bases, there was a span of 21 bases. The germline gives CDR1 MDHEN, CDR2 SYDVKM. The CDR3 loop spans 15 amino acids. The CDR3 loop is CASKGSLGGGKPQHF. CDR3 DNA sequence: TGTGCCAGCAAGGGGAGCCTCGGCGGGGGAAAGCCCCAGCATTTT.

V usage is TRBV11-2 and J usage is TRBJ2-1, with D unresolved. V was shortened by 5 bases and J by 0 bases, with 11 bases between the two germline ends. This CDR3 has 15 residues. Germline assignment: CDR1 SGHAT and CDR2 FQNNGV. CDR3 loop: CASSPAAFSYNEQFF. In nucleotides, the CDR3 is TGTGCCAGCAGCCCCGCCGCCTTCTCCTACAATGAGCAGTTCTTC.

This clone has at least ten counts. CDR3 DNA: TGTGCCAGCAGTCCCGGGACGGAAAATTCACCCCTCCACTTT. Its protein is CASSPGTENSPLHF. The V call is TRBV6-2 or TRBV6-3, the J call TRBJ1-6; TRBD1 is a possible D gene (5 bases). From germline, CDR1 is MNHEY and CDR2 SVGEGT. The germline V and J ends were trimmed by 5 bases and 7 bases, with 12 bases remaining between them. This CDR3 contains 14 residues.

V usage is TRBV6-1 and J usage is TRBJ2-3; D is perhaps TRBD2 (5 bases). This CDR3 is 13 amino acids long. V lost 3 bases and J lost 4, with 8 bases in between. Germline V CDR1 and CDR2: MNHNS, SASEGT. DNA of the CDR3: TGTGCCAGCAGTGAGTTTAGCGCAGATACGCAGTATTTT. Protein product: CASSEFSADTQYF.

The chain has TRBV4-1 and TRBJ2-1, with D maybe TRBD2 (7 bases). This CDR3 spans 16 amino acids. The germline V gene encodes CDR1 MGHRA and CDR2 YSYEKL. Trimming took off 5 bases at V and 5 bases at J, with 19 bases between the two ends. CDR3 DNA sequence: TGCGCCAGCAGCGAAGCTTGGGGGGGGGCTGACAATGAGCAGTTCTTC. Translating gives CASSEAWGGADNEQFF.

The CDR3 DNA is TGTGCCACCAGCCGGACAGGGATCCAGTACAATGAGCAGTTCTTC. Amino acids: CATSRTGIQYNEQFF. The chain is built from TRBV15 and TRBJ2-1; 8 bases agree with TRBD1. V dropped 5 bases and J dropped 4; count of bases not matched to a gene: 7. The CDR3 covers 15 residues. CDR1 and CDR2 (germline): LNHNV, YYDKDF (reference sequence).

The genes are TRBV30 and TRBJ1-3; 9 nucleotides agree with TRBD1. The germline V gene has CDR1 GTSNPN and CDR2 SVGIG (reference sequence). This CDR3 spans 15 amino acids. V lost 4 bases, J lost 4 bases, and 8 bases stayed unmatched. The chain's CDR3 is CAWNYRGQTGNTIYF. The CDR3 DNA is TGTGCCTGGAATTACAGGGGGCAGACAGGAAACACCATATATTTT.

The CDR3 DNA reads TGTGCCAGCAGCCTCGACAGGGGAAATTCACCCCTCCACTTT. This encodes CASSLDRGNSPLHF. This sequence joins TRBV9 and TRBJ1-6; TRBD1 matches 8 bases. The CDR3 loop spans 14 amino acids. V was clipped by 4 bases and J by 7 bases; unmatched bases: 4. Looked up from germline, CDR1 is SGDLS and CDR2 is YYNGEE.

The sample holds a few counts of this clone. At one end, the junction sequence differs from germline, possibly due to a read error. The V gene is TRBV28, the J gene TRBJ1-2; 11 bases map to TRBD1. The V gene's germline CDR1 is MDHEN and CDR2 SYDVKM. The CDR3 contains 20 residues. The CDR3 DNA is TGTGCCAGCAGCCCACCTTCATCCGGGACAGGGGGTTGGAAAGGCCCTGGCTCGCGGTTC. Translating it yields CASSPPSSGTGGWKGPGSRF.

This rearrangement joins TRBV7-9 to TRBJ1-1; D gene uncertain. Between the trimmed V and J ends, which lost 11 bases and 3 bases, there was a span of 13 bases. Germline V gene sequence: CDR1 SEHNR, CDR2 FQNEAQ (reference sequence). This CDR3 is built from 12 residues. The CDR3 DNA reads as TGTGCCTCCTCCGCGGGGTACACTGAAGCTTTCTTT. It encodes CASSAGYTEAFF.